The clone carrying this T cell receptor (beta chain) was observed a few times. Its antigen is still unknown. The data originate from a study of naive and memory T cell subsets. The CDR3 spans 13 residues. The V segment lost 4 bases and the J segment 2 bases; nucleotides outside the gene matches: 2. Germline V gene data show CDR1 as SGHDT and CDR2 as YYEEEE. Study results and limitations: In CD4 and CD8 cells, diversity dropped from naive through EMRA. Possibly reflecting memory cells re-expressing CD45RA, a few larger clonotypes occurred in naive repertoires, especially CD8.

An equimolar mix of two oligonucleotides served as the beta constant-region primer for TRBC1 and TRBC2. Ligated cDNA was amplified by four rounds of PCR with nested alpha and beta constant-region primers and SP2. TCRdb reprocessed the UMI-ligation and nested PCR reads with MiXCR, giving one entry per CDR3 protein. The sample has about 140,000 distinct CDR3 sequences, 15% to 20% seen once. The source is a human donor in good health. Sequencing used naive CD8+ T cells from blood. The chain links TRBV5-6 to TRBJ2-5; 7 bases fit TRBD2. The CDR3 DNA is TGTGCCAGCAGCGGGGGGGGTCAAGAGACCCAGTACTTC. It translates to CASSGGGQETQYF.